These 32 T cell receptor beta chains share one sample of origin, sequenced in a study of cytomegalovirus exposure and HLA in healthy donors. PCR was performed using 60 Vbeta and 13 Jbeta primers. The method was immunoSEQ multiplex PCR; TCRdb's version includes in-frame clones alone and lacks a portion of them. The sample includes fewer than 250,000 clones, approximately 83% of them seen just once. Sequencing was performed on PBMCs. These receptors came from a woman between 45 and 65 years old in good health and CMV-seropositive.

This clone was counted only a few times. The chain couples TRBV5-1 to TRBJ1-5, with TRBD1 identical over 10 bases. Looked up from germline, CDR1 is SGHRS and CDR2 is YFSETQ. There are 15 residues in the CDR3. V shed 5 bases and J 4 bases; nucleotides not matched to a gene: 6. CDR3 loop: CASRTGTGVNQPQHF. The CDR3 bases are TGCGCCAGCAGGACCGGGACAGGGGTTAATCAGCCCCAGCATTTT.

This chain uses TRBV2 with TRBJ1-2, with 7 positions matching TRBD1. Trimming cost V 8 bases and J 0 bases; bases outside gene matches: 3. Germline V CDR1 and CDR2: SNHLY, FYNNEI. The CDR3 is 13 amino acids. CDR3 sequence (DNA): TGTGCCAGCGGGACAGAGTCTAACTATGGCTACACCTTC. This codes for CASGTESNYGYTF.

The chain links TRBV15 to TRBJ2-7; 10 nucleotides align to TRBD2. This CDR3 is 17 amino acids long. CDR1 LNHNV and CDR2 YYDKDF come from the germline V gene (reference sequence). J was trimmed by 6 bases and V by 1 base; bases with no gene match: 12. The CDR3 region has the DNA TGTGCCACCAGCAGAGGATCTAGCGGGGGCCCGCCCAGCGAGCAGTACTTC. It is translated as CATSRGSSGGPPSEQYF.

In its sample, this clone was seen a few times. The CDR3 DNA reads TGTGCCAGCAGCATCAACAGGGCAGGTGGAAACACCATATATTTT. It encodes CASSINRAGGNTIYF. The chain carries TRBV9 and TRBJ1-3, with D maybe TRBD1 (6 bases). Germline assignment: CDR1 SGDLS and CDR2 YYNGEE. Trimming left V 4 bases short and J 3 bases short, with 14 bases between. This CDR3 is 15 amino acids long. Full variable domain (remainder filled in from reference TRBV9 and TRBJ1-3): DSGVTQTPKHLITATGQRVTLRCSPRSGDLSVYWYQQSLDQGLQFLIQYYNGEERAKGNILERFSAQQFPDLHSELNLSSLELGDSALYFCASSINRAGGNTIYFGEGSWLTVV.

This chain joins TRBV11-1 and TRBJ1-1; D may be TRBD1 (6 bases). V lost 5 bases to trimming and J lost 3 bases, with 10 bases between them. Germline CDR1 SGHAT, CDR2 FQDESV (reference sequence). CDR3 length: 13 amino acids. The CDR3 DNA reads TGTGCCAGCAGCCCGGGACAATACACTGAAGCTTTCTTT. Protein product: CASSPGQYTEAFF.

The V and J genes are TRBV29-1 and TRBJ2-5; no clear D. With 4 bases removed from V and 4 bases from J, the gap between germline ends came to 7 bases. CDR1 and CDR2 from the germline V gene are SQVTM and ANQGSEA. The CDR3 contains 11 residues. CDR3 protein: CSVGPGETQYF. Written as DNA, the CDR3 is TGCAGCGTTGGGCCGGGAGAGACCCAGTACTTC.

The chain is built from TRBV7-2 and TRBJ1-5; 7 nucleotides line up with TRBD1. The CDR3 is made up of 18 amino acids. Trimming took 1 base from V and 4 from J; bases not matched to a gene: 13. Looked up from germline, CDR1 is SGHTA and CDR2 is FQGNSA. The CDR3 protein is CASSLGKGGQIPNQPQHF. CDR3 sequence (DNA): TGTGCCAGCAGCTTAGGGAAGGGGGGACAGATTCCAAATCAGCCCCAGCATTTT. Variable domain in full (rest from reference TRBV7-2 and TRBJ1-5): GAGVSQSPSNKVTEKGKDVELRCDPISGHTALYWYRQSLGQGLEFLIYFQGNSAPDKSGLPSDRFSAERTGGSVSTLTIQRTQQEDSAVYLCASSLGKGGQIPNQPQHFGDGTRLSIL.

The table lists this clone with a few counts. The rearrangement links TRBV4-2 to TRBJ2-1; 11 bases map to TRBD1. The CDR3 runs to 16 residues. The V segment lost 0 bases and the J segment 3 bases; nucleotides outside the gene matches: 1. Germline V gene sequence: CDR1 LGHNA, CDR2 YNFKEQ. CDR3 sequence reads: CASSQEGTGGYNEQFF. Written as DNA, the CDR3 is TGTGCCAGCAGCCAAGAAGGGACAGGGGGCTACAATGAGCAGTTCTTC.

The chain combines TRBV19 with TRBJ2-5, with 14 bases that match TRBD2. After removal of 10 bases from V and 7 bases from J, the junction contained 2 bases not matched to a gene. The CDR3 spans 12 residues. Per germline, CDR1 LNHDA and CDR2 SQIVND (reference sequence). CDR3 protein: CATTSGGGTQYF. The CDR3 DNA follows: TGTGCCACGACTAGCGGGGGGGGGACCCAGTACTTC.

V and J are TRBV6-6 and TRBJ1-5; maybe TRBD1 (6 bases). Trimming pared 1 base from V and 6 bases from J, leaving 10 bases between. This CDR3 is 14 amino acids long. Germline V gene sequence: CDR1 MNHNY, CDR2 SVGAGI (reference sequence). The CDR3 bases are TGTGCCAGCAGTTACTGGGGGGGCAGTCAGCCCCAGCATTTT. Its protein is CASSYWGGSQPQHF.

The genes are TRBV2 and TRBJ1-4; 8 bases are shared with TRBD1. The germline V gene has CDR1 SNHLY and CDR2 FYNNEI. V lost 6 bases, J lost 7 bases, and 13 bases stayed unmatched. This CDR3 is 16 amino acids long. CDR3 sequence reads: CASRATPGGVFEKLFF. In DNA form, the CDR3 reads TGTGCCAGCAGGGCCACCCCAGGGGGCGTCTTTGAAAAACTGTTTTTT.

The rearrangement uses TRBV5-4 and TRBJ2-3; the D gene is possibly TRBD2 (7 bases). Germline-derived CDR1 and CDR2 are SGHNT and YYREEE (reference sequence). The CDR3 consists of 16 residues. V was pared by 2 bases and J by 0 bases, with 13 bases between. This chain's CDR3 is CASSLMAGASTDTQYF. The CDR3 DNA reads as TGTGCCAGCAGCTTAATGGCGGGGGCAAGCACAGATACGCAGTATTTT.

The chain carries TRBV9 and TRBJ2-7; the D gene is possibly TRBD1 (5 bases). Germline CDR1 SGDLS, CDR2 YYNGEE. The V gene lost 0 bases and the J gene lost 1 base, with 14 bases spanning the gap. The CDR3 is 16 residues long. The CDR3 reads CASSVDPWGTSYEQYF. Written as DNA, the CDR3 is TGTGCCAGCAGCGTAGACCCGTGGGGCACATCCTACGAGCAGTACTTC.

Written as DNA, the CDR3 is TGTGCCAGCAGCTGGGGCGAGACCCAGTACTTC. Amino acids: CASSWGETQYF. The rearrangement joins TRBV5-6 to TRBJ2-5, with D maybe TRBD1 (5 bases). CDR3 size: 11 residues. The V end lost 3 bases, the J end lost 5 bases, and 5 bases lay between the germline ends. In germline, CDR1 is SGHDT, CDR2 YYEEEE.

The V gene is TRBV7-9, the J gene TRBJ2-5; 10 bases fit TRBD1. The last part of the DNA fits TRBJ2-7 better; the J call may be wrong. Looked up from germline, CDR1 is SEHNR and CDR2 is FQNEAQ (reference sequence). The CDR3 runs 15 residues. Here the CDR3 reads CASRPLGTGAYEQYF. Written as DNA, the CDR3 is TGTGCCAGCAGACCCCTTGGGACAGGGGCCTACGAGCAGTACTTC.

The V and J genes are TRBV29-1 and TRBJ2-7, with TRBD1 as a possible D gene (6 bases). The CDR3 runs to 13 residues. Germline V CDR1 and CDR2: SQVTM, ANQGSEA. Trimming removed 7 bases at V and 2 bases at J, with 15 bases between. The CDR3 protein is CSAIRQETYEQYF. The CDR3 nucleotides read TGCAGCGCTATTAGACAGGAGACCTACGAGCAGTACTTC.

V usage is TRBV18 and J usage is TRBJ2-7; TRBD1 matches at 12 bases. The germline CDR1 and CDR2 sequences are KGHSH and LQKENI. The J segment lost 4 bases and the V segment lost 4 bases, leaving 5 bases of the junction unmatched. CDR3 length: 15 amino acids. DNA for the CDR3: TGTGCCAGCTCACGGGGACAGGGGGCCTTGTACGAGCAGTACTTC. It encodes CASSRGQGALYEQYF. The variable domain in full, completed from reference TRBV18 and TRBJ2-7, reads NAGVMQNPRHLVRRRGQEARLRCSPMKGHSHVYWYRQLPEEGLKFMVYLQKENIIDESGMPKERFSAEFPKEGPSILRIQQVVRGDSAAYFCASSRGQGALYEQYFGPGTRLTVT.

The chain is built from TRBV19 and TRBJ2-5; TRBD1 is a possible D gene (5 bases). From germline, CDR1 is LNHDA and CDR2 SQIVND (reference sequence). The CDR3 contains 14 residues. Deletions cut 6 bases from V and 7 bases from J, with 18 bases between. CDR3 sequence (DNA): TGTGCCAGTAGCAGCCTGGACAAGCCCGGGACCCAGTACTTC. Translated, it gives CASSSLDKPGTQYF.

This sequence joins TRBV28 and TRBJ1-6; weak D call: TRBD1 (5 bases). From germline, CDR1 is MDHEN and CDR2 SYDVKM. V lost 1 base to trimming and J lost 10 bases, with 8 bases between them. The CDR3 contains 13 residues. The CDR3 here is CASSLLGPSPLHF. In nucleotides, the CDR3 is TGTGCCAGCAGTTTATTGGGGCCGTCACCCCTCCACTTT.

The chain carries TRBV7-2 and TRBJ2-2; 12 bases are shared with TRBD1. V lost 3 bases, J lost 9 bases, and 11 bases stayed unmatched. Germline V lookup: CDR1 SGHTA, CDR2 FQGNSA. The length of the CDR3 is 17 residues. The CDR3 coding sequence is TGTGCCAGCAGCTTTAACCGGGACAGGGGGCAGTCCAGGGAGCTGTTTTTT. Translation gives CASSFNRDRGQSRELFF.

The chain carries TRBV9 and TRBJ2-5; the D gene is possibly TRBD1 (6 bases). V was clipped by 3 bases and J by 2 bases, with 14 bases between them. The CDR3 loop spans 15 amino acids. CDR1 is SGDLS and CDR2 is YYNGEE in the germline V gene. The chain's CDR3 is CASSARRDKQETQYF. The CDR3 bases are TGTGCCAGCAGCGCACGCCGGGACAAGCAAGAGACCCAGTACTTC.

In this sample, this clone turned up once. V gene TRBV7-8 combines with J gene TRBJ2-3, with 12 bases that match TRBD2. CDR1 is SGHVS, CDR2 FQNEAQ, per germline. The CDR3 is made up of 16 amino acids. V shed 1 base, J shed 1 base, and the junction held 0 bases outside the gene matches. Written as DNA, the CDR3 is TGTGCCAGCAGCTTAGGACTAGCGGGAGGCACAGATACGCAGTATTTT. This gives the protein CASSLGLAGGTDTQYF.

The genes are TRBV9 and TRBJ2-5; perhaps TRBD1 as D (6 bases). Near its end, the DNA agrees better with TRBJ2-7, so the J call may be wrong. Germline CDR1 reads SGDLS; CDR2 reads YYNGEE. This CDR3 comprises 13 residues. CDR3 protein: CASSAQGTYEQYF. The CDR3 nucleotides read TGTGCCAGCAGCGCCCAGGGGACCTACGAGCAGTACTTC.

The rearrangement links TRBV5-5 to TRBJ2-1, with 9 bases aligning to TRBD1. CDR3 size: 14 residues. CDR1 SGHKS and CDR2 YYEKEE come from the germline V gene (reference sequence). Losses at the gene ends were 5 bases for V and 10 bases for J; bases not matched to a gene: 10. DNA for the CDR3: TGTGCCAGCAGTCCGGGACAGGGAGCGGACGAGCAGTTCTTC. It specifies CASSPGQGADEQFF. The full variable domain, its missing parts supplied by reference TRBV5-5 and TRBJ2-1, is DAGVTQSPTHLIKTRGQQVTLRCSPISGHKSVSWYQQVLGQGPQFIFQYYEKEERGRGNFPDRFSARQFPNYSSELNVNALLLGDSALYLCASSPGQGADEQFFGPGTRLTVL.

In its sample, this clone was seen once. V usage is TRBV4-2 and J usage is TRBJ1-6; 7 bases are a match to TRBD1. V lost 1 base, J lost 7 bases, and 4 bases stayed unmatched. The CDR3 totals 15 residues. The V gene's germline CDR1 is LGHNA and CDR2 YNFKEQ. CDR3 amino acids: CASSQVGTENSPLHF. CDR3 sequence (DNA): TGTGCCAGCAGCCAAGTGGGGACAGAAAATTCACCCCTCCACTTT.

This clone has a single count. This rearrangement joins TRBV6-5 to TRBJ2-5, with TRBD1 identical over 9 bases. V shed 7 bases, J shed 5 bases, and the junction held 11 bases outside the gene matches. Germline-derived CDR1 and CDR2 are MNHEY and SVGAGI. The CDR3 totals 15 residues. CDR3 nucleotide sequence: TGTGCCAGCAAGGTGGACAGGGGCCCCCGGGAGACCCAGTACTTC. Protein sequence: CASKVDRGPRETQYF.

V is TRBV6-4 and J is TRBJ2-1; D might be TRBD2 (5 bases). V dropped 4 bases and J dropped 4 bases, with 14 bases sitting between them. Germline V CDR1 and CDR2: MRHNA, SNTAGT. CDR3 size: 15 residues. CDR3 in amino acids: CASSAAQLGYNEQFF. CDR3 bases: TGTGCCAGCAGTGCGGCGCAACTAGGGTACAATGAGCAGTTCTTC.

The chain joins TRBV27 to TRBJ2-3, with 12 bases fitting TRBD2. The germline V gene has CDR1 MNHEY and CDR2 SMNVEV (reference sequence). With 5 bases clipped from V and 1 base from J, the junction kept 7 bases outside the gene matches. The length of the CDR3 is 17 residues. The CDR3 bases are TGTGCCAGCAGTCTCCGGAGACTAGCGGGGGGCACAGATACGCAGTATTTT. This codes for CASSLRRLAGGTDTQYF.

This clone was counted a few times. This CDR3 is CASSLATGATEAFF. The CDR3 bases are TGTGCCAGCAGCTTAGCGACAGGGGCCACTGAAGCTTTCTTT. This chain connects TRBV7-9 to TRBJ1-1; 8 bases align to TRBD1. Trimming at V came to 0 bases and at J to 4 bases, leaving 1 base not matched to a gene. In germline, CDR1 is SEHNR, CDR2 FQNEAQ (reference sequence). CDR3 length: 14 residues.

CDR3 sequence: CASSPTNPNYGYTF. The CDR3 nucleotides are TGTGCCAGCAGTCCCACAAACCCTAACTATGGCTACACCTTC. The chain joins TRBV2 to TRBJ1-2; no definite D call. V was trimmed by 5 bases and J by 0 bases, leaving 10 bases between them. Germline loops: CDR1 SNHLY, CDR2 FYNNEI. This CDR3 has 14 amino acids.

The genes are TRBV7-3 and TRBJ2-1; 8 bases are shared with TRBD1. CDR1 and CDR2 from the germline V gene are SGHTA and FQGTGA. V trimming: 5 bases; J trimming: 8 bases; junction bases outside the gene matches: 14. CDR3 length: 16 residues. CDR3 sequence reads: CASSLDWTGRSDEQFF. The CDR3 DNA reads as TGTGCCAGCAGCCTTGATTGGACAGGGAGGTCGGATGAGCAGTTCTTC.

In regard to this clone: One junction end disagrees with the germline gene, perhaps due to a read error. The genes are TRBV7-9 and TRBJ2-7; tentatively, D is TRBD1 (6 bases). The length of the CDR3 is 15 residues. Germline V gene sequence: CDR1 SEHNR, CDR2 FQNEAQ (reference sequence). CDR3 DNA: TGTTCCAGCAGCTTAGTGGCAGGGGCTCCCTACGAGCAGTACTTC. This sequence encodes CSSSLVAGAPYEQYF.